The T cell receptor beta chain under discussion was sequenced for a study of T cell responses to AZD1222 COVID-19 vaccine. Study results and caveats: Sampled repertoires all dated from after the peak T cell response.

Comments on this clone: As yet, its antigen is unknown.

CDR3 length equals 17 residues. The V end was cut by 1 base, the J end by 1 base, with 16 bases between. Germline V gene lookup returns CDR1 LGHDT and CDR2 YNNKEL (reference sequence). The method was immunoSEQ multiplex PCR; TCRdb's version includes in-frame clones alone and lacks a portion of them. This sample yields approximately 100,000 clones, of which around 96% are seen a single time; under 2.5% belongs to the top ten. This clonotype was sampled from an adult in good health. Material: peripheral blood, obtained on day 0 of AZD1222 vaccination. The chain recombines TRBV3-1 (or the pseudogene TRBV3-2) with TRBJ1-2; D is ambiguous. CDR3 amino acids: CASSQGPPPLHNYGYTF. CDR3 in DNA: TGTGCCAGCAGCCAAGGACCTCCACCCCTTCATAACTATGGCTACACCTTC.